The 10 T cell receptor beta chains below all came from one sample that was sequenced in a study of chemoradiotherapy in HPV16-positive cancers. The method was immunoSEQ multiplex PCR; TCRdb's version includes in-frame clones alone and lacks a portion of them. Of about 12,000 clones in the sample, around 82% were seen once. The sample was gathered from a patient who underwent chemoradiotherapy. The receptor source for this set is a human donor with HPV-associated anogenital cancer.

The chain combines TRBV4-1 with TRBJ2-7; a weak D match, TRBD2 (6 bases). The CDR3 is 16 residues long. Trimming left V 3 bases short and J 4 bases short, with 19 bases between. Germline CDR1 is MGHRA and CDR2 is YSYEKL. The CDR3 DNA follows: TGCGCCAGCAGCCATGGCCGCGGGACGGATAAATACGAGCAGTACTTC. Protein sequence: CASSHGRGTDKYEQYF.

The rearrangement joins TRBV29-1 to TRBJ2-5, with TRBD1 identical over 9 bases. CDR3 size: 15 residues. After removal of 3 bases from V and 4 bases from J, the junction contained 9 bases not matched to a gene. Germline CDR1 is SQVTM and CDR2 is ANQGSEA. The DNA of the CDR3 is TGCAGCGTTGAGGAAGGGACAGGGACTCCAGAGACCCAGTACTTC. It is translated as CSVEEGTGTPETQYF.

This clone appeared once. The rearrangement links TRBV5-1 to TRBJ2-1; 7 nucleotides match TRBD2. CDR1 is SGHRS, CDR2 YFSETQ, per germline. The CDR3 has 16 residues. J lost 0 bases, V lost 2 bases, and 5 bases had no gene match. The CDR3 DNA reads TGCGCCAGCAGCTTTGCGCGGGAGAGCTCCTACAATGAGCAGTTCTTC. Its translation is CASSFARESSYNEQFF.

The chain employs TRBV7-2 and TRBJ1-2; no firm D call. The CDR3 extends over 15 amino acids. Trimming removed 4 bases from V and 8 bases from J, with 20 bases in between. The germline V gene encodes CDR1 SGHTA and CDR2 FQGNSA. The CDR3: CASSSIGGGKLGYTF. CDR3 bases: TGTGCCAGCAGCTCCATAGGTGGAGGGAAGTTGGGCTACACCTTC.

The chain couples TRBV30 to TRBJ2-7; 9 bases are a match to TRBD1. Unmatched junction bases numbered 1, after V lost 1 base and J lost 0 bases. Per the germline V gene, CDR1 is GTSNPN and CDR2 is SVGIG (reference sequence). This CDR3 contains 14 residues. In DNA, the CDR3 is TGTGCCTGGAGTGGGGACAGGGCCTCCTACGAGCAGTACTTC. This gives the protein CAWSGDRASYEQYF.

This clone showed up just a few times. This chain joins TRBV19 and TRBJ2-7; TRBD1 aligns across 9 bases. V dropped 4 bases and J dropped 4; count of bases not matched to a gene: 5. CDR3 size: 14 residues. CDR1 is LNHDA, CDR2 SQIVND, per germline (reference sequence). CDR3 region: CASSTRDRVYEQYF. In DNA form, the CDR3 reads TGTGCCAGTAGTACCCGGGACAGGGTTTACGAGCAGTACTTC.

V and J are TRBV2 and TRBJ1-1; 9 bases line up with TRBD1. Germline V lookup: CDR1 SNHLY, CDR2 FYNNEI. After removal of 7 bases from V and 5 bases from J, the junction contained 8 bases not matched to a gene. The CDR3 has 14 residues. The CDR3 region has the DNA TGTGCCAGCACCGACAGGGGGGCGGGGACTGAAGCTTTCTTT. The encoded protein is CASTDRGAGTEAFF. Using reference TRBV2 and TRBJ1-1 for the parts outside the CDR3, the full variable domain is EPEVTQTPSHQVTQMGQEVILRCVPISNHLYFYWYRQILGQKVEFLVSFYNNEISEKSEIFDDQFSVERPDGSNFTLKIRSTKLEDSAMYFCASTDRGAGTEAFFGQGTRLTVV.

In DNA form, the CDR3 reads TGTGCCAGCAGTCTTCGTCCAGGGGTGAACACTGAAGCTTTCTTT. Residues: CASSLRPGVNTEAFF. The chain combines TRBV27 with TRBJ1-1; D is possibly TRBD1 (6 bases). Trimming shortened V by 5 bases and J by 0 bases, and 13 bases separated the two germline ends. The length of the CDR3 is 15 residues. CDR1 and CDR2 (germline): MNHEY, SMNVEV (reference sequence).

The V and J genes are TRBV27 and TRBJ1-3; D gene ambiguous. The V and J ends lost 0 bases and 0 bases respectively, with 6 bases between them. The CDR3 extends over 15 amino acids. Germline V lookup: CDR1 MNHEY, CDR2 SMNVEV (reference sequence). This CDR3 reads CASSLSIDSGNTIYF. Written as DNA, the CDR3 is TGTGCCAGCAGTTTATCCATTGACTCTGGAAACACCATATATTTT.

This clone showed up just a few times. The genes are TRBV4-1 and TRBJ1-5, with D possibly being TRBD1 (5 bases). Germline V gene sequence: CDR1 MGHRA, CDR2 YSYEKL. The V and J ends lost 2 bases and 8 bases respectively, with 16 bases between them. The CDR3 runs to 15 residues. The CDR3: CASSQNNLPGEPQHF. CDR3 coding DNA: TGCGCCAGCAGCCAAAACAACCTTCCGGGGGAGCCCCAGCATTTT.